These 18 T cell receptor beta chains came from one sample sequenced in a study of T-cell memory formation after mild COVID-19. TCRdb processed the 5' RACE reads anew with MiXCR; each CDR3 protein has one entry. The table lists 120,000 or so distinct CDR3 sequences, around 15% of them singletons. The sequenced sample was PBMCs or a T cell subset sorted from them (not recorded which). These receptor sequences come from a young man who had mild COVID-19 (a few samples of this study predate the infection). Cell type and time point are not known.

This clonotype was observed at least ten times. An end of the junction does not agree with germline; a read error may underlie this. V and J are TRBV5-1 and TRBJ2-3; D gene ambiguous. Germline lookup yields CDR1 SGHRS and CDR2 YFSETQ. CDR3 length equals 11 residues. The CDR3 DNA reads TGTGCCAGCTCCTTATCCGATACGCAGTATTTT. Its protein is CASSLSDTQYF.

J is TRBJ1-6 and V is TRBV18, with unresolved D. Germline-derived CDR1 and CDR2 are KGHSH and LQKENI. CDR3 length: 15 amino acids. Trimming took 3 bases from V and 7 from J, leaving 13 bases between them. CDR3 residues: CASSPPETVNSPLHF. The CDR3 nucleotides read TGTGCCAGCTCACCTCCGGAGACGGTAAATTCACCCCTCCACTTT.

This clonotype was recorded a few times. This chain connects TRBV5-1 to TRBJ2-1; 8 bases map to TRBD2. The germline V gene has CDR1 SGHRS and CDR2 YFSETQ. Germline trimming cut 0 bases from V and 8 bases from J; bases unmatched to any gene: 7. This CDR3 region has 15 residues. CDR3 DNA sequence: TGCGCCAGCAGCTTGGCCCGGGGAGCGGGGGATGAGCAGTTCTTC. Translated, it gives CASSLARGAGDEQFF.

The chain uses TRBV5-5 and TRBJ2-1, with 7 bases identical to TRBD2. The J segment lost 9 bases and the V segment lost 4 bases, leaving 10 bases of the junction unmatched. The CDR3 is 14 amino acids. Per the germline V gene, CDR1 is SGHKS and CDR2 is YYEKEE (reference sequence). CDR3 loop: CASSDARSGGEQFF. DNA for the CDR3: TGTGCCAGCAGCGACGCCCGGTCGGGGGGTGAGCAGTTCTTC.

The chain has TRBV7-2 and TRBJ1-4; TRBD1 agrees at 9 bases. This CDR3 is 14 amino acids long. After removal of 5 bases from V and 4 bases from J, the junction contained 2 bases not matched to a gene. Per germline, CDR1 SGHTA and CDR2 FQGNSA. The chain's CDR3 is CASSVDRGNEKLFF. The CDR3 nucleotides read TGTGCCAGCAGCGTGGACAGGGGTAATGAAAAACTGTTTTTT.

This clonotype was detected many times. This chain's CDR3 is CASSRDSNYEQYV. The CDR3 bases are TGTGCCAGCAGCAGGGACAGCAATTACGAGCAGTACGTC. V gene TRBV7-9 combines with J gene TRBJ2-7; 7 bases map to TRBD1. The CDR3 spans 13 residues. Germline values: CDR1 SEHNR, CDR2 FQNEAQ (reference sequence). J was trimmed by 4 bases and V by 5 bases; bases with no gene match: 5.

The chain joins TRBV20-1 to TRBJ1-3; no reliable D call. The V gene lost 4 bases and the J gene lost 0 bases, with 13 bases spanning the gap. CDR1 is DFQATT, CDR2 SNEGSKA, per germline (reference sequence). CDR3 length: 15 amino acids. The CDR3 loop is CSATWGTYSGNTIYF. The DNA for the CDR3 is TGCAGTGCTACTTGGGGTACCTACTCTGGAAACACCATATATTTT.

This clonotype was counted at least ten times. The chain combines TRBV5-1 with TRBJ2-1, with D possibly being TRBD1 (6 bases). Trimming removed 4 bases at V and 0 bases at J, with 11 bases between. The CDR3 loop spans 15 amino acids. Per germline, CDR1 SGHRS and CDR2 YFSETQ. CDR3 nucleotide sequence: TGCGCCAGCAGCGTACAGGGAGACTCCTACAATGAGCAGTTCTTC. This codes for CASSVQGDSYNEQFF.

A few counts support this clonotype. J is TRBJ2-3 and V is TRBV7-3; possibly TRBD1 or TRBD2 for D (5 bases each). This CDR3 has 15 amino acids. In germline, CDR1 is SGHTA, CDR2 FQGTGA. The ends were cut back, 2 bases at V and 4 bases at J, with 13 bases in the middle. The CDR3 DNA is TGTGCCAGCAGCTTAGGGGGTGGCACCCCAGATACGCAGTATTTT. This sequence encodes CASSLGGGTPDTQYF.

The CDR3 DNA reads TGTGCCAGCAGTTATTCGGGGGAACTCCTAATTCGGCAGTACGTC. As protein: CASSYSGELLIRQYV. The V call is TRBV6-2 or TRBV6-3, the J call TRBJ2-7, with TRBD2 as a possible D gene (6 bases). Germline CDR1 MNHEY, CDR2 SVGEGT. CDR3 size: 15 residues. The V gene lost 3 bases and the J gene lost 9 bases, with 21 bases spanning the gap.

This clonotype was counted a few times. V is TRBV10-3 and J is TRBJ2-6; D is possibly TRBD1 (5 bases). Trimming stripped 11 bases from V and 0 bases from J, with 8 bases between. Germline V gene data show CDR1 as ENHRY and CDR2 as SYGVKD. The CDR3 has 13 amino acids. CDR3 sequence (DNA): TGTGCCTACGACAGCTCTGGGGCCAACGTCCTGACTTTC. Translating it yields CAYDSSGANVLTF.

The chain employs TRBV12-3 or TRBV12-4 and TRBJ1-1, with 9 bases lining up with TRBD1. The CDR3 runs 12 residues. J lost 3 bases, V lost 8 bases, and 1 base had no gene match. The CDR3 spells CASGQGHTEAFF. Here the CDR3 DNA reads TGTGCCAGCGGACAGGGGCACACTGAAGCTTTCTTT.

This clonotype was seen a few times. The rearrangement uses TRBV5-6 and TRBJ2-7, with a possible D match to TRBD1 (6 bases). The germline V gene encodes CDR1 SGHDT and CDR2 YYEEEE. The CDR3 is made up of 14 amino acids. V gave up 4 bases and J gave up 2 bases, with 13 bases separating them. In nucleotides, the CDR3 is TGTGCCAGCAGCCCGCGACAGGCACCCTACGAGCAGTACTTC. Its translation: CASSPRQAPYEQYF.

This clonotype was picked up a small number of times. The chain couples TRBV5-1 to TRBJ2-5, with D hard to call. This CDR3 is built from 14 residues. Trimming pared 2 bases from V and 1 base from J, leaving 9 bases between. Looked up from germline, CDR1 is SGHRS and CDR2 is YFSETQ. In nucleotides, the CDR3 is TGCGCCAGCAGCTTAGGTTCCCTCCAAGAGACCCAGTACTTC. Its protein product is CASSLGSLQETQYF.

The chain has TRBV5-5 and TRBJ2-1, with D uncertain. Germline-derived CDR1 and CDR2 are SGHKS and YYEKEE (reference sequence). The CDR3 is 13 amino acids. V dropped 0 bases and J dropped 5 bases, with 6 bases sitting between them. As DNA, the CDR3 is TGTGCCAGCAGCTTGGAGCCAGACAATGAGCAGTTCTTC. It translates to CASSLEPDNEQFF.

This clonotype was found a few times. The chain has TRBV5-1 and TRBJ2-5; a possible D gene is TRBD2 (6 bases). Trimming removed 5 bases from V and 7 bases from J, with 15 bases in between. The CDR3 covers 13 residues. Germline V gives CDR1 SGHRS, CDR2 YFSETQ. CDR3 DNA: TGCGCCAGCAGTAGGGACTTTTCCCGGACCCAGTACTTC. Its protein product is CASSRDFSRTQYF. Variable domain in full (rest from reference TRBV5-1 and TRBJ2-5): KAGVTQTPRYLIKTRGQQVTLSCSPISGHRSVSWYQQTPGQGLQFLFEYFSETQRNKGNFPGRFSGRQFSNSRSEMNVSTLELGDSALYLCASSRDFSRTQYFGPGTRLLVL.

The rearrangement joins TRBV12-3 or TRBV12-4 to TRBJ1-6; D is unresolved. The germline V and J ends were trimmed by 5 bases and 7 bases, with 15 bases remaining between them. CDR3 length: 15 residues. CDR3 coding DNA: TGTGCCAGCAGTCTGGGGAGGACGGGAAATTCACCCCTCCACTTT. It specifies CASSLGRTGNSPLHF.

This sequence joins TRBV20-1 and TRBJ1-1; 8 bases are shared with TRBD1. The CDR3 length is 14 residues. V was clipped by 6 bases and J by 5 bases; unmatched bases: 11. Germline V gives CDR1 DFQATT, CDR2 SNEGSKA (reference sequence). The CDR3 sequence is CSARTGWGQTEAFF. Here the CDR3 DNA reads TGCAGTGCGAGGACAGGGTGGGGGCAAACTGAAGCTTTCTTT.